This TCR beta chain came from a study of T cells in localized non-small cell lung cancer. The CDR3 sequence is 14 residues long. The V end lost 2 bases, the J end lost 0 bases, and 6 bases lay between the germline ends. CDR1 and CDR2 from the germline V gene are SGHDT and YYEEEE. Findings and limits, study-wide: Blood T cell density predicted longer survival; adjacent-lung clonality, shorter. Exceeding tumor, uninvolved adjacent lung had the highest T cell clonality.

The method was immunoSEQ multiplex PCR; TCRdb's version includes in-frame clones alone and lacks a portion of them. The table records about 26,000 clones, more than 75% of them present only once. Turning to this clone: The antigen remains unidentified.

V is TRBV5-6 and J is TRBJ2-1, with a possible D match to TRBD2 (5 bases). The receptor was derived from a woman aged 35 to 70 with stage I lung adenocarcinoma. The sequences come from peripheral blood, collected before any cancer treatment. The DNA for the CDR3 is TGTGCCAGCAGCTTTACTAGCTCCTACAATGAGCAGTTCTTC. Protein sequence: CASSFTSSYNEQFF.